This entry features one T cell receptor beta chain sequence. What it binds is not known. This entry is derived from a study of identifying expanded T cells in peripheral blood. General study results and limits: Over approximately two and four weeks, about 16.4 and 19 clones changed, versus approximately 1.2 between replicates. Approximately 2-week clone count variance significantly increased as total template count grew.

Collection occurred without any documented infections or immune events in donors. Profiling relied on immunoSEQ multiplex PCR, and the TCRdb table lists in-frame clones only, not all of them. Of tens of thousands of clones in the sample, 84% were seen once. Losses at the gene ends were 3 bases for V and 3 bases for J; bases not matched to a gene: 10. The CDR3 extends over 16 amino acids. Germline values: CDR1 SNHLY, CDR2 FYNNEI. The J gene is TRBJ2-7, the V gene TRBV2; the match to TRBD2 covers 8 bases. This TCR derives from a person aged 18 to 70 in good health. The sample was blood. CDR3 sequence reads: CASSELGGRSFYEQYF. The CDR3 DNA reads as TGTGCCAGCAGTGAGTTGGGCGGGAGGTCCTTCTACGAGCAGTACTTC. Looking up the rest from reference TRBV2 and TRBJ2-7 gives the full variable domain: EPEVTQTPSHQVTQMGQEVILRCVPISNHLYFYWYRQILGQKVEFLVSFYNNEISEKSEIFDDQFSVERPDGSNFTLKIRSTKLEDSAMYFCASSELGGRSFYEQYFGPGTRLTVT.